Listed below are T cell receptor beta chains from one sample, sequenced in a study of CD8 T cells in Susac syndrome. TCRdb itself ran the immunoSEQ multiplex PCR reads through MiXCR, one entry per CDR3 protein. The sample includes 95,000 to 150,000 distinct CDR3 sequences, around 94% of them seen just once. Sequencing was carried out using CD4+ T cells from PBMCs. The source is a human donor in good health. Both conserved end residues are trimmed from each CDR3.

TRBJ1-5 TRBV12-3/TRBV12-4 ASSQREGPSNQPQH
TRBJ2-1 TRBV6-6 ASSEAHEQF
TRBJ1-1 TRBV7-2 ASSLDVMNTEAF
TRBJ2-5 TRBV5-6 ASSLAGGQGAGETQY
TRBJ1-1 TRBV3-1 ASSFKTLGTEAF
TRBJ2-7 TRBV11-2 ASSLVAGEYEQY
TRBJ1-5 TRBV15 ATSRDMGYQPQH
TRBJ2-5 TRBV20-1 SAEQGYQETQY
TRBJ1-1 TRBV30 AWRQTGDTEAF
TRBJ2-7 TRBV3-1 ASSQVNSLYEQY
TRBJ1-1 TRBV18 ASSQSKNTEAF
TRBJ2-7 TRBV5-6 ASSLSPRGTISYEQY
TRBJ2-3 TRBV11-1 ASSFSSGTSGRWGTDTQY
TRBJ2-2 TRBV7-2 ASSLAGTSGNTGELF
TRBJ1-1 TRBV6-6 ACYRERGTEAF
TRBJ2-5 TRBV7-9 ASSIASGRETQY
TRBJ2-2 TRBV30 AWSVNTGELF
TRBJ2-2 TRBV7-2 ASSPPVRELF
TRBJ1-1 TRBV6-5 ATFLEGRLKAF
TRBJ2-1 TRBV3-1 ASSLLTSGHSYNEQF
TRBJ2-2 TRBV7-2 ASSSGLAGGNTGELF
TRBJ1-2 TRBV4-2 ASSQAGGESGYT
TRBJ1-3 TRBV7-2 ASSLGGDGNTIY
TRBJ1-6 TRBV6-5 ASSYPGQLMRWSSPLH
TRBJ1-2 TRBV2 ASSDFDSGYGYT
TRBJ2-3 TRBV7-7 ASSFHREDTQY
TRBJ2-2 TRBV5-1 ASSLPTADTGELF
TRBJ2-2 TRBV5-1 ASIPLPGQGATGELF
TRBJ2-1 TRBV20-1 SARRGTSGLYNEQF
TRBJ1-5 TRBV4-3 ASSQDAGGNQPQH
TRBJ1-5 TRBV6-6 ASIQWSNQPQH
TRBJ2-7 TRBV5-1 ASSLLGQGSYEQY
TRBJ1-1 TRBV30 AWKKNTEAF
TRBJ2-7 TRBV6-5 ASIRSEPYEQY
TRBJ2-3 TRBV11-2 ASSLGVGDTQY
TRBJ1-1 TRBV18 ASSPQETNTEAF
TRBJ1-1 TRBV18 ASSPSIQENTEAF
TRBJ2-2 TRBV30 AWTSFNTGELF
TRBJ2-3 TRBV18 ASSSTSGRNTDTQY
TRBJ1-1 TRBV29-1 SGSRGVGFTEAF
TRBJ1-5 TRBV18 ASGINRDNQPQH
TRBJ2-7 TRBV5-1 ASSLGLAGESEQY
TRBJ1-1 TRBV10-3 AISEEGNTEAF
TRBJ2-5 TRBV7-2 ASSRLGETQY
TRBJ2-2 TRBV20-1 ALGRDTGELF
TRBJ2-3 TRBV29-1 SVETGVPDTQY
TRBJ2-5 TRBV5-4 ASSLRQGETQY
TRBJ2-3 TRBV29-1 SVATSGGNTDTQY
TRBJ2-1 TRBV29-1 SAGLAGGPAKNEQF
TRBJ1-2 TRBV7-2 ASSIRDLNRGYT
TRBJ1-1 TRBV4-2 ASSLNNRATEAF
TRBJ1-1 TRBV7-2 ASSNDRVTEAF
TRBJ1-4 TRBV28 ASSLGGTWEKLF
TRBJ1-5 TRBV12-5 ASGLVPGNQPQH
TRBJ1-1 TRBV20-1 SARERAVLGGEDTEAF
TRBJ2-5 TRBV20-1 SARVGGRRETQY
TRBJ2-1 TRBV9 ASSTDAGTSGENEQF